This TCR beta chain was recorded in a study of blood T cell repertoires in COVID-19. Overall study: The United States, Italy and Spain provided the acute and convalescent COVID-19 samples. PBMCs, B-cell-depleted T cells, or T cells were the source of the cDNA or gDNA that made up the material.

Authors' processing steps: The authors estimated nucleated cell counts from reference gene primer amplification. Clones were read by immunoSEQ multiplex PCR, and TCRdb kept only the in-frame ones, dropping some. V and J calls and clone size follow that table, whereas D and trimming were derived from the DNA. The sample carries about 150,000 clones, 80% recorded once. Between the trimmed V and J ends, which lost 1 base and 1 base, there was a span of 9 bases. CDR1 and CDR2 from the germline V gene are SGHRS and YFSETQ. This CDR3 has 15 amino acids. V is TRBV5-1 and J is TRBJ2-1; D unclear. The sequence came from a man in his 60s with acute or convalescent COVID-19. Sequenced: peripheral blood. This CDR3 reads CASSLSSDSYNEQFF. The CDR3, as DNA: TGCGCCAGCAGCTTGTCGTCAGATTCCTACAATGAGCAGTTCTTC. The whole variable domain, filled in from reference TRBV5-1 and TRBJ2-1, reads KAGVTQTPRYLIKTRGQQVTLSCSPISGHRSVSWYQQTPGQGLQFLFEYFSETQRNKGNFPGRFSGRQFSNSRSEMNVSTLELGDSALYLCASSLSSDSYNEQFFGPGTRLTVL.